This entry is about one T cell receptor (beta chain). The data stem from a study of T cell changes during pregnancy in multiple sclerosis. Assay used: immunoSEQ multiplex PCR; TCRdb lists only in-frame clones, some missing. This table holds tens of thousands of clones, 90% to 95% found once. The CDR3 has 13 residues. Germline values: CDR1 SNHLY, CDR2 FYNNEI. V was shortened by 4 bases and J by 6 bases, with 12 bases between the two germline ends. The chain has TRBV2 and TRBJ1-2; no firm D call. Sequences were derived from peripheral blood, sampled in the first trimester of pregnancy. This TCR was recovered from a female donor with multiple sclerosis, enrolled in a pregnancy study. Written as DNA, the CDR3 is TGTGCCAGCAGTGCGACAAGCGGAAATGGCTACACCTTC. Translated, it gives CASSATSGNGYTF.